The clone carrying this T cell receptor (beta chain) was seen ten or more times. Its antigen remains unknown. These data are taken from a study of identical twins. Unique molecular identifiers were present on the cDNA, and a universal primer site came from template switching. TCRdb used MiXCR to reprocess the 5' RACE reads, holding one entry per CDR3 protein. This sample has 1.5 million to 2 million distinct CDR3 sequences; about 32% occur once, and the top ten carry about 0.3%. The study, taken as a whole, reports: Memory repertoires showed no such pattern, whereas abundant cord blood beta clonotypes carried fewer insertions.

CDR1 and CDR2 (germline): SQVTM, ANQGSEA. The CDR3 is 13 residues long. The germline V and J ends were trimmed by 5 bases and 3 bases, with 13 bases remaining between them. The sequence derives from a newborn girl in good health. The sample comprised cord blood. The chain combines TRBV29-1 with TRBJ1-2; a weak D match, TRBD1 (6 bases). This CDR3 reads CSVLWTEYYGYTF. The CDR3 region has the DNA TGCAGCGTTCTTTGGACAGAATACTATGGCTACACCTTC.